The clone carrying this TCR beta chain is medium-sized. The antigen is unknown. This sample was taken from a study of metastatic and nonmetastatic thyroid tumors. Thyroid surgery was performed in patients who had received no treatment beforehand. The CDR3 is 14 amino acids. Trimming removed 5 bases from V and 5 bases from J, with 13 bases in between. The germline V gene has CDR1 LNHDA and CDR2 SQIVND (reference sequence). Under the authors' procedure: A distant-metastasis classifier for papillary thyroid cancer was built using CDR3 differences across clinicopathological groups. TCRdb redid the clone calls on the PCR reads using MiXCR. V and J calls and clone size were set by TCRdb, not the authors. The sample has roughly 7,000 clones; 18% are singletons. Notes on the study in general: Significantly higher TCR beta diversity was reportedly seen in malignant thyroid tumors than benign nodules, in blood and tumor.

The clonotype was recovered from a male donor with papillary thyroid cancer or a benign thyroid nodule (not recorded which). Some clones in this sample may be carry-over from other donors' samples. Sequenced sample: adjacent normal tissue. This chain links TRBV19 with TRBJ2-1; D unclear. DNA for the CDR3: TGTGCCAGTAGTCGCCTGGACCCTAACAATGAGCAGTTCTTC. It encodes CASSRLDPNNEQFF.